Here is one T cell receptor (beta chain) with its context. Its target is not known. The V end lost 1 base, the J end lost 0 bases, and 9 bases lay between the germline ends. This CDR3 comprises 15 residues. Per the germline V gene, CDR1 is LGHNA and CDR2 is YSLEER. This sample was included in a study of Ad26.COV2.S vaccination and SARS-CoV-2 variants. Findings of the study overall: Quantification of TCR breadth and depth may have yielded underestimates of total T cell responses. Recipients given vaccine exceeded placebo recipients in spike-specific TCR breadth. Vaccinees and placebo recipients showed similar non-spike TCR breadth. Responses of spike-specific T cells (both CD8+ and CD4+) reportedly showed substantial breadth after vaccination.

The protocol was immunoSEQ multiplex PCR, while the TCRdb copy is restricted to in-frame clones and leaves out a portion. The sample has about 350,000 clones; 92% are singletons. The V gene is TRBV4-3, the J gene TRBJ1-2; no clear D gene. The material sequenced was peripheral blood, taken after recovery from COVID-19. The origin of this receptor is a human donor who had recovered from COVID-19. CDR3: CASSQGPDPNYGYTF. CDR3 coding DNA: TGCGCCAGCAGCCAAGGACCGGACCCTAACTATGGCTACACCTTC.